Here is one TCR beta chain with its context. This sample is part of a study of STAT5B mutations in CD4+ large granular lymphocyte leukemia. Clones were read by immunoSEQ multiplex PCR, and TCRdb kept only the in-frame ones, dropping some. The sample lists approximately 32,000 clones; 69% were seen once. The sequence derives from a human donor in good health. The sample taken for sequencing was CD4+ T cells from blood buffy coats.

The CDR3 sequence: CAISESGGLNEKLFF. The DNA of the CDR3 is TGTGCCATCAGTGAGTCGGGAGGCTTAAATGAAAAACTGTTTTTT. The chain employs TRBV10-3 and TRBJ1-4, with D uncertain. Trimming removed 0 bases from V and 5 bases from J, with 10 bases in between. The CDR3 is 15 residues long. CDR1 and CDR2 (germline): ENHRY, SYGVKD.